This note documents a single T cell receptor (beta chain) sequence. This specimen belongs to a study of cytomegalovirus exposure and HLA in healthy donors. Generated by immunoSEQ multiplex PCR, the TCRdb table keeps only in-frame clones and is missing some. The sample has 130,000 to 150,000 clones, roughly nine tenths seen once. Sequenced input: PBMCs. The clonotype originates from a woman younger than 30 in good health and CMV-seropositive.

In DNA, the CDR3 is TGTGCCAGTAGTGAACAGGGCGCCTATAGCAATCAGCCCCAGCATTTT. Protein sequence: CASSEQGAYSNQPQHF. The J gene is TRBJ1-5, the V gene TRBV19; TRBD1 is a possible D gene (6 bases). The CDR3 totals 16 residues. Between the trimmed V and J ends, which lost 5 bases and 0 bases, there was a span of 14 bases. Germline CDR1 reads LNHDA; CDR2 reads SQIVND (reference sequence).